One and the same sample provided the 4 T cell receptor beta chains below, sequenced in a study of T cells in localized non-small cell lung cancer (dated by TCRdb to about 2020). Libraries were constructed by the immunoSEQ multiplex PCR assay. TCRdb holds this immuneACCESS table with in-frame rearrangements only. Some clones are missing; in checked studies, unresolved V genes explain under half, and the rest has no known cause. The sample data list approximately 47,000 clones, and about 88% of these were observed just once. 2% to 3% of the sample rests with the top ten. The sample here was PBMCs, taken before any cancer treatment. The receptors derive from a man aged 35 to 70 with stage II lung adenocarcinoma.

This clone came up once. The chain links TRBV5-4 to TRBJ1-2; 8 nucleotides line up with TRBD1. In germline, CDR1 is SGHNT, CDR2 YYREEE (reference sequence). This CDR3 is built from 14 residues. Trimming removed 3 bases from V and 3 bases from J; junction bases left unmatched: 4. Here the CDR3 reads CASSWGQEDYGYTF. The CDR3 region has the DNA TGTGCCAGCAGCTGGGGACAGGAGGACTATGGCTACACCTTC.

This rearrangement joins TRBV5-4 to TRBJ2-1; D tentatively fits TRBD1 or TRBD2 (5 bases each). The V end was cut by 9 bases, the J end by 1 base, with 11 bases between. CDR1 is SGHNT and CDR2 is YYREEE in the germline V gene (reference sequence). The CDR3 sequence is 13 residues long. This chain's CDR3 is CATGPPSYNEQFF. CDR3 DNA sequence: TGTGCCACGGGACCTCCGTCCTACAATGAGCAGTTCTTC.

This clone showed up just once. The J gene is TRBJ2-2, the V gene TRBV27, with D possibly being TRBD1 (6 bases). V gave up 6 bases and J gave up 4 bases, with 15 bases separating them. CDR1 is MNHEY and CDR2 is SMNVEV in the germline V gene (reference sequence). This CDR3 has 15 residues. CDR3 sequence: CASSRNVGGTGELFF. The CDR3 bases are TGTGCCAGCAGCCGAAATGTAGGGGGCACCGGGGAGCTGTTTTTT.

The V and J genes are TRBV13 and TRBJ1-1; no definite D call. This CDR3 spans 16 amino acids. Germline CDR1 is PRHDT and CDR2 is FYEKMQ (reference sequence). Trimming shortened V by 0 bases and J by 7 bases, and 18 bases separated the two germline ends. This CDR3 reads CASSLGGMLQGREAFF. DNA of the CDR3: TGTGCCAGCAGCTTAGGGGGGATGCTACAAGGTCGTGAAGCTTTCTTT. Based on the CDR3 plus reference TRBV13 and TRBJ1-1, the full variable domain is AAGVIQSPRHLIKEKRETATLKCYPIPRHDTVYWYQQGPGQDPQFLISFYEKMQSDKGSIPDRFSAQQFSDYHSELNMSSLELGDSALYFCASSLGGMLQGREAFFGQGTRLTVV.